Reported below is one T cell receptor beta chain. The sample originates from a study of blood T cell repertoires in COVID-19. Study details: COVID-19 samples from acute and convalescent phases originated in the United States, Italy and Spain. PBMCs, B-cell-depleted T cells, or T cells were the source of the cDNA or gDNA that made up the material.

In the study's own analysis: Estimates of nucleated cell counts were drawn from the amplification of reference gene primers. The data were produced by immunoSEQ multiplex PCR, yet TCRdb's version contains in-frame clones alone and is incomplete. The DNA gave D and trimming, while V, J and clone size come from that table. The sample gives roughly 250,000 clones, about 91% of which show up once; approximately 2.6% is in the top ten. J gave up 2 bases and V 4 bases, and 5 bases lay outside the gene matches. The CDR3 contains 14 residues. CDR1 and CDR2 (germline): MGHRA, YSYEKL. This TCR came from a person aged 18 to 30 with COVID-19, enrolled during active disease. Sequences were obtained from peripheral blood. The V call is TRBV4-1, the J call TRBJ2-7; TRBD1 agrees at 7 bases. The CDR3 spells CASSPRDSTYEQYF. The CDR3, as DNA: TGCGCCAGCAGCCCCCGGGACAGTACCTACGAGCAGTACTTC.